Shown below are 7 T cell receptor beta chains from a single sample sequenced in a study of blood T cells in healthy people across ages. Primers used in a second PCR of roughly 6 to 12 cycles were a sample-barcoded 5' primer and a J-beta primer mix. One entry per CDR3 protein results from TCRdb running MiXCR on the 5' RACE reads. The table includes 1.8 million or so distinct CDR3 sequences, 35% to 50% detected once. Source material: blood. These receptors all come from a human donor in good health.

The chain links TRBV20-1 to TRBJ2-1; 10 bases line up with TRBD2. V was pared by 3 bases and J by 7 bases, with 12 bases of the junction left unmatched. The CDR3 has 16 amino acids. Looked up from germline, CDR1 is DFQATT and CDR2 is SNEGSKA (reference sequence). CDR3 DNA: TGCAGTGCTAGTGATATCGGACTAGCGGTGGGGAATGAGCAGTTCTTC. Translated, it gives CSASDIGLAVGNEQFF.

V and J are TRBV14 and TRBJ2-4; D may match TRBD1 or TRBD2 (5 bases each). The germline V gene has CDR1 SGHDN and CDR2 FVKESK. The CDR3 contains 13 residues. Trimming removed 3 bases at V and 9 bases at J, with 12 bases between. CDR3 protein: CASSHLGGGIQYF. CDR3 bases: TGTGCCAGCAGCCATTTAGGTGGGGGCATTCAGTACTTC.

The chain links TRBV5-4 to TRBJ2-5; perhaps D is TRBD1 or TRBD2 (6 bases each). The V and J ends lost 0 bases and 3 bases respectively, with 12 bases between them. This CDR3 comprises 15 residues. CDR1 is SGHNT, CDR2 YYREEE, per germline (reference sequence). CDR3 bases: TGTGCCAGCAGCTTGGCGGGGGCCCAAAAAGAGACCCAGTACTTC. Protein sequence: CASSLAGAQKETQYF.

The chain is built from TRBV5-1 and TRBJ1-3; D is unresolved. Germline CDR1 is SGHRS and CDR2 is YFSETQ. V lost 4 bases to trimming and J lost 0 bases, with 17 bases between them. The CDR3 extends over 17 amino acids. CDR3 region: CASSRSPTASSGNTIYF. In DNA, the CDR3 is TGCGCCAGCAGCCGTTCCCCTACAGCCAGCTCTGGAAACACCATATATTTT.

V usage is TRBV12-3 or TRBV12-4 and J usage is TRBJ2-5; 11 bases are shared with TRBD1. The V segment lost 6 bases and the J segment 4 bases; nucleotides outside the gene matches: 7. The CDR3 contains 15 residues. For the CDR3, the DNA is TGTGCCAGCAGGGCCACAGGGACAGGGGGAGAGACCCAGTACTTC. Amino acids: CASRATGTGGETQYF.

The chain combines TRBV9 with TRBJ1-2, with TRBD1 matching 7 bases. Losses at the gene ends were 4 bases for V and 5 bases for J; bases not matched to a gene: 11. Germline CDR1 is SGDLS and CDR2 is YYNGEE. This CDR3 spans 15 amino acids. DNA of the CDR3: TGTGCCAGCAGCCACTCCAGACAGGGAGGTTATGGCTACACCTTC. This encodes CASSHSRQGGYGYTF.

The J gene is TRBJ1-2, the V gene TRBV2, with a tentative D call TRBD1 (5 bases). Germline V gives CDR1 SNHLY, CDR2 FYNNEI. The V gene lost 6 bases and the J gene lost 7 bases, with 15 bases spanning the gap. The CDR3 spans 13 residues. CDR3 bases: TGTGCCAGCAGGACCCTTGGGGACGGTGGCTACACCTTC. It specifies CASRTLGDGGYTF.